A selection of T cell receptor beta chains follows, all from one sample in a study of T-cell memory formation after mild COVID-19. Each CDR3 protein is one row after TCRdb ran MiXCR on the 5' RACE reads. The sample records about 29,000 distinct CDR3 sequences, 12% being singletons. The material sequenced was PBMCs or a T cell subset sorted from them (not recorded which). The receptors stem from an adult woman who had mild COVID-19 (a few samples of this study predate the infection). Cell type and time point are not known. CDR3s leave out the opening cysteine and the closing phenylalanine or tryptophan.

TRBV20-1 SASVLRAKNIQY
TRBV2 ASSEWNEQF
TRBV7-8 ASSSSGRARETQY
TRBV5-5 ASSLLLAGPLVTGELF
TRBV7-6 ASSLVPPTGGKGKNIQY
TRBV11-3 ASSSQGPGATEAF
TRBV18 ASSPRTGGGETQY
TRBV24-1 ATSEIAGGNEQF
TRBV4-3 ASSQDWTDNYGYT
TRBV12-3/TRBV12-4 ASSKGRNTEAF
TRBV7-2 ASSFSSVGELF
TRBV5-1 ASSPSPQRALTSTDTQY
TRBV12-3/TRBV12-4 ASRGTAAYEQY
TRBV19 ASSPGGGSVYYEQY
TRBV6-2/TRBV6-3 ASSPGDSQPQH
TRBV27 ASSLSGPPQPQH
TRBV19 ASSIGGFSLTYEQY
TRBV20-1 SAGAQGNFGNQPQH
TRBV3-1 ASSPGLATDTQY
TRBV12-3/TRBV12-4 ASSLRSSGANVLT
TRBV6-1 ASRRPTATREKLF
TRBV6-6 ASSYSGFEGPYNSPLH
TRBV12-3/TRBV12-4 ASSLGTSGGYHEQF
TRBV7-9 ASSFPSGTYEQY
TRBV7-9 ASSSRGQGDTEAF
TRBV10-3 AISRTYEQY
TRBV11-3 ASRPQSGAGGELF
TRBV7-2 ASSFLVSESNQPQH
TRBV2 ASSQPEGTGGYT
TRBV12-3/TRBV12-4 ASSSRGVSPLH
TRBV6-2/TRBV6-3 ASSYPGQAFLSYEQY
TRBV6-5 ASSFYRSDTQY
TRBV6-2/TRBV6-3 ATPRQGREQY
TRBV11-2 ASSLGGLGSEKLF
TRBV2 ASTGDPGSTEAF
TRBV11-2 ASRDNKWKETQY
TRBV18 ASPKGGRNEKLF
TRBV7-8 ASSLSSWSTDTQY
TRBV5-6 ASSLAAETWYNEQF
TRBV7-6 ASSLSGGGQYEQY
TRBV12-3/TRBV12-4 ASSSGTWLRSGNTIY
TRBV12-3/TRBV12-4 ASQSRLFTDTQY
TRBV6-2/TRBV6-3 ASSYQGTGANVLT
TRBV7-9 ASSDGNKPYNSPLH
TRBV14 ASSPPGSGNSPLH
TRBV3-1 ASSPLAGDSSYEQY
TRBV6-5 ASSYSLGAGANVLT
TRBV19 ATQSSRKSPNT
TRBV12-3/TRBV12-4 ASSPGLASGSHEQY
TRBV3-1 ASSRTSGRASTYEQY
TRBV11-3 ASSLAPLTGLSYEQY